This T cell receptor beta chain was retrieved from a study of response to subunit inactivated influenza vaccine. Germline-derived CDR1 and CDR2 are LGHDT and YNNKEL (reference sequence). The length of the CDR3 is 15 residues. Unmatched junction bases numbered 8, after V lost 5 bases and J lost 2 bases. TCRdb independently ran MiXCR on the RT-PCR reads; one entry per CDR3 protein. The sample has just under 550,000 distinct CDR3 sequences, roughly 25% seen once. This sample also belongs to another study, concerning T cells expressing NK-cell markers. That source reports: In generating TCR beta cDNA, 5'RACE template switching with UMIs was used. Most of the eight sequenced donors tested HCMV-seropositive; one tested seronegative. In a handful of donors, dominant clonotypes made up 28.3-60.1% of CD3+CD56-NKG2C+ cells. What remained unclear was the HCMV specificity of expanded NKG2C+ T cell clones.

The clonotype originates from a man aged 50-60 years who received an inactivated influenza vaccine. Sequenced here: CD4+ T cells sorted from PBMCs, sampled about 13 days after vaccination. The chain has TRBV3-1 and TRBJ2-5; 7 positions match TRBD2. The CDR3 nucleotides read TGTGCCAGCAGCGACCGTCCGGGGGGTCAAGAGACCCAGTACTTC. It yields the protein CASSDRPGGQETQYF.